This TCR beta chain was identified in a study of OX40 agonist ivuxolimab in advanced cancers. Looking at the study overall: Mean age approximately 59 years, range about 20 to 79; 82.7% male.

TCRdb keeps only in-frame clones here, not all; method: immunoSEQ multiplex PCR. Here the sample spans about 32,000 clones, 84% being singletons. This CDR3 comprises 14 residues. Trimming removed 1 base at V and 6 bases at J, with 12 bases between. The germline V gene has CDR1 SNHLY and CDR2 FYNNEI. The receptor was isolated from an adult with an advanced solid tumor such as melanoma, head and neck, liver or kidney cancer. This specimen was CD4+ or CD8+ T cells sorted from blood, taken in a trial of the OX40 agonist ivuxolimab. The rearrangement links TRBV2 to TRBJ1-2; D perhaps matches TRBD1 (5 bases). CDR3 sequence (DNA): TGTGCCAGCAGTGAAGGTCAGGGTTCAGATGGCTACACCTTC. It encodes CASSEGQGSDGYTF.